This T cell receptor (beta chain) was observed in a study of spatial heterogeneity in lung cancer. MiXCR, applied by TCRdb to the 5' RACE reads, yields one record per CDR3 protein. The profile covers roughly 91,000 distinct CDR3 sequences, with approximately 20% appearing a single time and less than 7.5% taken by the ten largest. This clonotype was recorded a few times. Time point described: sample taken at primary tumor resection. Whole RNA came from tumor, nontumor lung or frozen PBMC and was sequenced without being sorted. Donors were 55 to 75 untreated early-stage non-small cell lung cancer patients. The sample in question was PBMCs, obtained at surgery. The sequence came from a male donor with early-stage non-small cell lung cancer.

The DNA of the CDR3 is TGTGCCAGTAGTACCCCCGCGGACGCTTCTGCTCAGCCCCAGCATTTT. Encoded protein: CASSTPADASAQPQHF. V and J are TRBV19 and TRBJ1-5, with unresolved D. Looked up from germline, CDR1 is LNHDA and CDR2 is SQIVND (reference sequence). The V end lost 4 bases, the J end lost 6 bases, and 19 bases lay between the germline ends. CDR3 length: 16 residues.